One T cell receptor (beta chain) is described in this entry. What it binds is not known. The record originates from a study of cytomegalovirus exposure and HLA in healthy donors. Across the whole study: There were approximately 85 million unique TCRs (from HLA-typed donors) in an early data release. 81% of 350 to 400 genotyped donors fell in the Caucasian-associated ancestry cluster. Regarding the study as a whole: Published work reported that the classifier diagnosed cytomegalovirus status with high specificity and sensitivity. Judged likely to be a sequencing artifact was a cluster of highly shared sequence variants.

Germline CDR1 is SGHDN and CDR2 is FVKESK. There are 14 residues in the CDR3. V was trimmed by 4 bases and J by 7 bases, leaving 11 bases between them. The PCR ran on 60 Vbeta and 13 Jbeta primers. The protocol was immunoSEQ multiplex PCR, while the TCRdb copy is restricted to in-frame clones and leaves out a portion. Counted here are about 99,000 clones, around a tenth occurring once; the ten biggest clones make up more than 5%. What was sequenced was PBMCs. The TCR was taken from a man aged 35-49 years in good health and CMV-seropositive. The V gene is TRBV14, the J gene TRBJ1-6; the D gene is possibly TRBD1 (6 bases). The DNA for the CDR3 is TGTGCCAGCAGCCGAGGGGGAAAGAATTCACCCCTCCACTTT. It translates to CASSRGGKNSPLHF. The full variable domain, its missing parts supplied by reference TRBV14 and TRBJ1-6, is EAGVTQFPSHSVIEKGQTVTLRCDPISGHDNLYWYRRVMGKEIKFLLHFVKESKQDESGMPNNRFLAERTGGTYSTLKVQPAELEDSGVYFCASSRGGKNSPLHFGNGTRLTVT.